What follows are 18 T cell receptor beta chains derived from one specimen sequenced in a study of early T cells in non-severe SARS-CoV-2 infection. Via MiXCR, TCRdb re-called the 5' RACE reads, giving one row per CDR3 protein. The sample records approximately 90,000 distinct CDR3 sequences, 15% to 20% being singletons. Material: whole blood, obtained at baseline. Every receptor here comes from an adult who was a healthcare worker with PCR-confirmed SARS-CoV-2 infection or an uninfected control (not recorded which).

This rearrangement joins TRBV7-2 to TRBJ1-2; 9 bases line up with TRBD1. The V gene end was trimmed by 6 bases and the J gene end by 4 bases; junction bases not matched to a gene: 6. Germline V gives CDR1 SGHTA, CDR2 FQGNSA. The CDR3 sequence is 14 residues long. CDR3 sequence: CASSLQGAGYGYTF. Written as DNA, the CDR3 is TGTGCCAGCAGTCTACAGGGGGCCGGCTATGGCTACACCTTC.

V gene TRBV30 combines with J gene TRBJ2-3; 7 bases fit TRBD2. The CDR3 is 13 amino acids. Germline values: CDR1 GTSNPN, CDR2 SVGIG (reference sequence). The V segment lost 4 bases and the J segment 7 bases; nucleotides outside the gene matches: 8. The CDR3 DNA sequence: TGTGCCTGGACTAGCGGAGCCGGGAATACGCAGTATTTT. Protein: CAWTSGAGNTQYF.

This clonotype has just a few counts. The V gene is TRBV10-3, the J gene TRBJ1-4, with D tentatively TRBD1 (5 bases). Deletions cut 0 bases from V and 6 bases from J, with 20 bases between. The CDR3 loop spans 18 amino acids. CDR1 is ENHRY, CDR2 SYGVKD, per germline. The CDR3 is CAISESPLTGGSYEKLFF. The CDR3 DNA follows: TGTGCCATCAGTGAGTCTCCCCTGACGGGGGGATCCTATGAAAAACTGTTTTTT.

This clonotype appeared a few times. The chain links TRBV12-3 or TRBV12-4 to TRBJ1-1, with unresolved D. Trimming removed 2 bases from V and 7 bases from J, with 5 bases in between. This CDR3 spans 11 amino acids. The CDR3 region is CASSLKIEAFF. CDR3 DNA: TGTGCCAGCAGTTTAAAGATTGAAGCTTTCTTT.

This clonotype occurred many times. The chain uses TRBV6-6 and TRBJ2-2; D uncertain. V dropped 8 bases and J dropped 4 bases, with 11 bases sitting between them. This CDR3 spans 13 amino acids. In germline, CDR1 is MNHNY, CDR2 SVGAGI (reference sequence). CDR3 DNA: TGTGCCAGCTTTGGACCGAGCACCGGGGAGCTGTTTTTT. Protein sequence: CASFGPSTGELFF.

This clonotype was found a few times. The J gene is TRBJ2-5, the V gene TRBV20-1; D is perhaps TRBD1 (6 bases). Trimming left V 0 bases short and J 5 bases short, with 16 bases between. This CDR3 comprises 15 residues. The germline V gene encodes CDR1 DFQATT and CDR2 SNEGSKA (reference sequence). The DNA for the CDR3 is TGCAGTGCTAGAGAGTCTGACAGGTTGGGGGAGACCCAGTACTTC. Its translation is CSARESDRLGETQYF.

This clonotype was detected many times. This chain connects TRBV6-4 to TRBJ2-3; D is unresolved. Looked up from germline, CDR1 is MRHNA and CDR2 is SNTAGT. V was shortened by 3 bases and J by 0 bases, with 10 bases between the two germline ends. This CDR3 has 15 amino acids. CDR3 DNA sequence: TGTGCCAGCAGTGAAGGTCCTTCTAGCACAGATACGCAGTATTTT. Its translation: CASSEGPSSTDTQYF.

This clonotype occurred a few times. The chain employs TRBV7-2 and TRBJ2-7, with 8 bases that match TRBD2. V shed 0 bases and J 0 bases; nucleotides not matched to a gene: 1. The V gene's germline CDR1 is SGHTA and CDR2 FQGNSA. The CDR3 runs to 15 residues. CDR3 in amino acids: CASSLAGGASYEQYF. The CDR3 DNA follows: TGTGCCAGCAGCTTAGCCGGGGGGGCCTCCTACGAGCAGTACTTC.

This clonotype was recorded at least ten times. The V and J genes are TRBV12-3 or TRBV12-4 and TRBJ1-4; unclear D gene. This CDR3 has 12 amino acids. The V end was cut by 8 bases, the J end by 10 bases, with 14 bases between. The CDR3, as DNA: TGTGCCAGCGGAACCAACGGGAGAAAACTGTTTTTT. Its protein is CASGTNGRKLFF.

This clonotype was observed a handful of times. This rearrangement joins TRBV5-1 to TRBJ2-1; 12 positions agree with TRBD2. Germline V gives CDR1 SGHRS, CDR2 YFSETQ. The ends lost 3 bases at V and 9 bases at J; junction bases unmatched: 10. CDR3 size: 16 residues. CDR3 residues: CASSYLAGGSSGEQFF. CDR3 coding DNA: TGCGCCAGCAGCTACCTAGCGGGAGGGTCATCTGGTGAGCAGTTCTTC. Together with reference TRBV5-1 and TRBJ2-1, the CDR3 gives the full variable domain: KAGVTQTPRYLIKTRGQQVTLSCSPISGHRSVSWYQQTPGQGLQFLFEYFSETQRNKGNFPGRFSGRQFSNSRSEMNVSTLELGDSALYLCASSYLAGGSSGEQFFGPGTRLTVL.

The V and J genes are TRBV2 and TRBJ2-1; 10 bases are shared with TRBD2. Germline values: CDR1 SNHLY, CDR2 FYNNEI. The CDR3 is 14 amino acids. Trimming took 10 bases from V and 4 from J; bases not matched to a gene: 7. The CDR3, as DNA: TGTGCCACCACTAGCGGGAAGTTGTACAATGAGCAGTTCTTC. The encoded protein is CATTSGKLYNEQFF.

CDR3 DNA: TGTGCCAGCAGCCGGACAGGGGTGGAACAAGAGACCCAGTACTTC. Translated: CASSRTGVEQETQYF. This chain uses TRBV7-9 with TRBJ2-5; 9 bases fit TRBD1. Germline CDR1 reads SEHNR; CDR2 reads FQNEAQ (reference sequence). J gave up 2 bases and V 5 bases, and 6 bases lay outside the gene matches. This CDR3 has 15 residues.

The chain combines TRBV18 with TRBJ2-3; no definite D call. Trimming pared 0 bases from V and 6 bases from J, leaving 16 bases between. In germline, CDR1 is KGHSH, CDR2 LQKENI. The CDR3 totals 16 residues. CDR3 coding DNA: TGTGCCAGCTCACCACCGGGTAGTCCGGGTCTTGATACGCAGTATTTT. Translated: CASSPPGSPGLDTQYF. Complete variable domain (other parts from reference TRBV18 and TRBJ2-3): NAGVMQNPRHLVRRRGQEARLRCSPMKGHSHVYWYRQLPEEGLKFMVYLQKENIIDESGMPKERFSAEFPKEGPSILRIQQVVRGDSAAYFCASSPPGSPGLDTQYFGPGTRLTVL.

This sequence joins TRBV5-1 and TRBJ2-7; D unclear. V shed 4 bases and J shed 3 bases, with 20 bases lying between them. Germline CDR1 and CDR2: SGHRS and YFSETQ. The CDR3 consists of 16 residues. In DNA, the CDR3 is TGCGCCAGCAGCCCGGGTGGCCTTACGCTGTACTACGAGCAGTACTTC. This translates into CASSPGGLTLYYEQYF.

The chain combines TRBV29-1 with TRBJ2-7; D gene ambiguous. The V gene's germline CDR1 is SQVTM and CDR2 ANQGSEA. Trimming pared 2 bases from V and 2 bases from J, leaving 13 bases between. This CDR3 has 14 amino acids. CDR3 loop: CSVEIEALTYEQYF. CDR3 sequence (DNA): TGCAGCGTTGAAATTGAGGCCCTGACCTACGAGCAGTACTTC.

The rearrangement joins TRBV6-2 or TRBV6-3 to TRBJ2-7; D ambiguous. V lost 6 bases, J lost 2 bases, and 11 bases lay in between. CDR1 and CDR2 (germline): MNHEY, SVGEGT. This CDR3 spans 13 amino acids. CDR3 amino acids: CASSFEAAYEQYF. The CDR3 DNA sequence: TGTGCCAGCAGCTTCGAGGCGGCCTACGAGCAGTACTTC.

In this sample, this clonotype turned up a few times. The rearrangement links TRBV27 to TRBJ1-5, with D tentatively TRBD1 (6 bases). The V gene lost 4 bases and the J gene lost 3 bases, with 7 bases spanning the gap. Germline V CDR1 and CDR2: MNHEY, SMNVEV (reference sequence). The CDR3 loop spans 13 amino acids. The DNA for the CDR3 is TGTGCCAGCAGTTACAGGGTCAATCAGCCCCAGCATTTT. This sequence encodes CASSYRVNQPQHF.

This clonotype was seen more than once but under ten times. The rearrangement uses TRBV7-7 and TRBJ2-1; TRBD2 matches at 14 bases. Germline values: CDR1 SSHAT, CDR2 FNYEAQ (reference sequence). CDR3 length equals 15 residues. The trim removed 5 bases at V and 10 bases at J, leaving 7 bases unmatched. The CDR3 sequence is CASSPGLAGGGEQFF. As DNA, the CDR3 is TGTGCCAGCAGCCCCGGACTAGCGGGAGGTGGCGAGCAGTTCTTC.